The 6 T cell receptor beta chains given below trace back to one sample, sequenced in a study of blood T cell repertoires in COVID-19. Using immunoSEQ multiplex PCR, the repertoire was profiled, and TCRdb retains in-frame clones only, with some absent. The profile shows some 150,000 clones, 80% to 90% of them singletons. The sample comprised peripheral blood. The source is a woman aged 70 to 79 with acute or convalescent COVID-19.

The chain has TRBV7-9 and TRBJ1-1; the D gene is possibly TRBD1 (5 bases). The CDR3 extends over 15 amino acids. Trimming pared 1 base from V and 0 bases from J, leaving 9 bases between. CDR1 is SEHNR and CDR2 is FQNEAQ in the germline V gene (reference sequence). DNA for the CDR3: TGTGCCAGCAGCTTAGTGGGGCGATTGAACACTGAAGCTTTCTTT. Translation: CASSLVGRLNTEAFF.

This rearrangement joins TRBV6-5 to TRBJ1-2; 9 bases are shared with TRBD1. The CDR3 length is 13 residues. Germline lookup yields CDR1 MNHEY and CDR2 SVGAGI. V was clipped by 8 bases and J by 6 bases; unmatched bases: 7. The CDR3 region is CASLNRGQHGYTF. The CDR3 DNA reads TGTGCCAGCTTGAACAGGGGGCAACATGGCTACACCTTC.

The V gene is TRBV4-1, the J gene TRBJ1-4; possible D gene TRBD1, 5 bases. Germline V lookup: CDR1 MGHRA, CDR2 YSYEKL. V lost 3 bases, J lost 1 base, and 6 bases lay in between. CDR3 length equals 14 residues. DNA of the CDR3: TGCGCCAGCAGCCACAGGGTAACTAATGAAAAACTGTTTTTT. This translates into CASSHRVTNEKLFF.

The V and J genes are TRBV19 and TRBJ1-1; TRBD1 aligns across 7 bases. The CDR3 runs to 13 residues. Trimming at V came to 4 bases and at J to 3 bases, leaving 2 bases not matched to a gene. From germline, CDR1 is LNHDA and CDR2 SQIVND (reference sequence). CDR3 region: CASSKQGYTEAFF. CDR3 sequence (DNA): TGTGCCAGTAGTAAACAGGGGTACACTGAAGCTTTCTTT.

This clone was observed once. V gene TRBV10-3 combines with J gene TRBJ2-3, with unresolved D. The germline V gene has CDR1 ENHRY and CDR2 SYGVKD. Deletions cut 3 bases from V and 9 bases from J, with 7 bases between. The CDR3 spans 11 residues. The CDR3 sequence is CAISDGLTQYF. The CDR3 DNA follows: TGTGCCATCAGTGACGGGTTAACGCAGTATTTT.

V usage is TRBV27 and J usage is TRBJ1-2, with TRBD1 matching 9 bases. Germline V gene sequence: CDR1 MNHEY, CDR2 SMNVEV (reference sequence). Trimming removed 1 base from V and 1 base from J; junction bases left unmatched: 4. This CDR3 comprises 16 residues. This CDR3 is CASSLFGQGLNYGYTF. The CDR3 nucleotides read TGTGCCAGCAGTTTATTTGGACAGGGGCTTAACTATGGCTACACCTTC.